This entry concerns a single TCR beta chain. Its matching antigen is unknown. The data belong to a study of cytomegalovirus exposure and HLA in healthy donors. Primers for the PCR totalled 60 Vbeta and 13 Jbeta. Profiled with immunoSEQ multiplex PCR; TCRdb holds only in-frame clones, not every one. Listed are about 40,000 clones; about 6% falls within the top ten. Germline lookup yields CDR1 PRHDT and CDR2 FYEKMQ (reference sequence). This CDR3 is 16 amino acids long. Trimming took 3 bases from V and 7 from J; bases not matched to a gene: 12. Study outcomes and limitations: Immune exposure information comprised only CMV serostatus. Several of the most significant clusters appeared, in a later analysis, to be linked to common viral pathogens. When a later analysis compared HLA-associated TCR beta chains with equally common others, the HLA-associated chains turned out to be more clonally expanded and to have lower generation probabilities.

V gene TRBV13 combines with J gene TRBJ1-2; 9 bases agree with TRBD1. The sequenced sample consisted of PBMCs. The receptor comes from a human donor in good health. CDR3 loop: CASSFSGTGSLRGYTF. CDR3 DNA sequence: TGTGCCAGCAGCTTCTCCGGGACAGGGTCCCTCCGTGGCTACACCTTC.